The T cell receptor (beta chain) under discussion was sequenced for a study of blood T cell repertoires in COVID-19. Across the whole study: COVID-19 samples collected from the United States, Italy and Spain covered acute and convalescent phases.

In the study's own analysis: Amplifying reference gene primers gave estimates of nucleated cell counts. Sequencing was performed with immunoSEQ multiplex PCR; in TCRdb, only in-frame clones are kept and a portion is missing. V, J and clone size derive from that table, while D and trimming were established from the DNA sequence. The table includes over 130,000 clones, over 75% detected once. Germline values: CDR1 MNHEY, CDR2 SVGAGI. The CDR3 loop spans 13 amino acids. V trimming: 6 bases; J trimming: 2 bases; junction bases outside the gene matches: 1. The J gene is TRBJ2-5, the V gene TRBV6-5, with TRBD2 matching 9 bases. The receptor was derived from a man over 45 with acute or convalescent COVID-19. The sample consisted of peripheral blood. CDR3 nucleotides: TGTGCCAGCAGGAGCGGGGGGCAAGAGACCCAGTACTTC. Amino acids: CASRSGGQETQYF.